These 7 T cell receptor beta chains were all obtained from the same sample, sequenced in a study of T cell responses to AZD1222 COVID-19 vaccine. Sequenced by immunoSEQ multiplex PCR; TCRdb stores in-frame clones only, minus some. The sample lists some 180,000 clones, 90% occurring once. The specimen comprised peripheral blood, sampled on day 0 of AZD1222 vaccination. The source is an adult in good health.

V usage is TRBV7-2 and J usage is TRBJ2-1; D is perhaps TRBD2 (7 bases). The CDR3 has 15 residues. The germline V and J ends were trimmed by 5 bases and 6 bases, with 17 bases remaining between them. The germline CDR1 and CDR2 sequences are SGHTA and FQGNSA. Written as DNA, the CDR3 is TGTGCCAGCAGCCCACAGGGAGGGTTGGCCAATGAGCAGTTCTTC. It encodes CASSPQGGLANEQFF.

This rearrangement joins TRBV6-6 to TRBJ1-5; D remains unclear. The V and J ends lost 5 bases and 3 bases respectively, with 8 bases between them. The CDR3 spans 13 residues. Germline values: CDR1 MNHNY, CDR2 SVGAGI (reference sequence). The DNA of the CDR3 is TGTGCCAGCAGTCTCCTCCTCAATCAGCCCCAGCATTTT. As protein: CASSLLLNQPQHF.

The CDR3 DNA follows: TGTGCCAGCAGCCTCACAGCTAAAGAGACCCAGTACTTC. It specifies CASSLTAKETQYF. The chain joins TRBV3-1 (or the pseudogene TRBV3-2) to TRBJ2-5, with D hard to call. This CDR3 comprises 13 residues. In germline, CDR1 is LGHDT, CDR2 YNNKEL (reference sequence). V lost 4 bases and J lost 3, with 9 bases in between.

This clone was counted once. The chain is built from TRBV20-1 and TRBJ2-1; D unresolved. This CDR3 is built from 11 residues. Germline CDR1 is DFQATT and CDR2 is SNEGSKA (reference sequence). V lost 5 bases and J 9 bases, leaving 11 bases between the germline ends. The DNA of the CDR3 is TGCAGTGCTCCGGACGAGGCTGAGCAGTTCTTC. Its translation: CSAPDEAEQFF.

This rearrangement joins TRBV28 to TRBJ2-7; D is tentatively TRBD1 or TRBD2 (7 bases each). The CDR3 length is 14 residues. V dropped 2 bases and J dropped 3 bases, with 11 bases sitting between them. Germline CDR1 and CDR2: MDHEN and SYDVKM. CDR3 nucleotide sequence: TGTGCCAGCAGTTTAGCCAGGGGGGGCTACGAGCAGTACTTC. This gives the protein CASSLARGGYEQYF.

The count of this clone is one. The chain combines TRBV28 with TRBJ1-4, with a tentative D call TRBD1 (6 bases). Germline CDR1 MDHEN, CDR2 SYDVKM. The CDR3 covers 15 residues. V lost 5 bases, J lost 6 bases, and 16 bases lay in between. CDR3 nucleotide sequence: TGTGCCAGCAGTGGCCCGGGGAGGGGGGATGAAAAACTGTTTTTT. Its protein is CASSGPGRGDEKLFF.

This chain links TRBV2 with TRBJ1-2, with 11 bases lining up with TRBD1. The CDR3 is 15 residues long. V shed 4 bases, J shed 10 bases, and the junction held 11 bases outside the gene matches. Germline values: CDR1 SNHLY, CDR2 FYNNEI. The CDR3 region is CASSVTGTGGVDYTF. CDR3 in DNA: TGTGCCAGCAGTGTGACCGGGACAGGGGGAGTAGACTACACCTTC.